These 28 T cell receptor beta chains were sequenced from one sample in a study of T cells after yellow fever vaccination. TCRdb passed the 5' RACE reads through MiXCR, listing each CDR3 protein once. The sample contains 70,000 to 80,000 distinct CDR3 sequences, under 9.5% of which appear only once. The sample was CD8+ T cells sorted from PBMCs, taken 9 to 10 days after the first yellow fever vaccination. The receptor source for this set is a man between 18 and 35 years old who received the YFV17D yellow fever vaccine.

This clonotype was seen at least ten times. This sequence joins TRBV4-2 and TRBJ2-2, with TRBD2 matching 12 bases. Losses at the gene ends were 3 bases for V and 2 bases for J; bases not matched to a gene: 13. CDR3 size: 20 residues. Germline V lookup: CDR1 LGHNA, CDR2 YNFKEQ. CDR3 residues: CASSHLARLAGEFNTGELFF. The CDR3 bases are TGTGCCAGCAGCCACCTAGCGAGACTAGCGGGGGAATTTAACACCGGGGAGCTGTTTTTT.

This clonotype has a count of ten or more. The CDR3 nucleotides are TGTGCCAGCAGCTCAGCCAAAATGGGACAGGGTCTGAAACTGTTTTTT. This sequence encodes CASSSAKMGQGLKLFF. The gene calls are TRBV13 and TRBJ1-4; 9 bases agree with TRBD1. J was trimmed by 11 bases and V by 4 bases; bases with no gene match: 14. The CDR3 length is 16 residues. Per germline, CDR1 PRHDT and CDR2 FYEKMQ (reference sequence).

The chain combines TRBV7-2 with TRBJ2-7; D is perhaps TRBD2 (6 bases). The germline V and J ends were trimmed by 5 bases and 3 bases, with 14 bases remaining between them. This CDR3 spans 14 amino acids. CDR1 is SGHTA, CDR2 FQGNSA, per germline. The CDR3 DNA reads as TGTGCCAGCAGCCCACGGACCGGGGGCTACGAGCAGTACTTC. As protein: CASSPRTGGYEQYF.

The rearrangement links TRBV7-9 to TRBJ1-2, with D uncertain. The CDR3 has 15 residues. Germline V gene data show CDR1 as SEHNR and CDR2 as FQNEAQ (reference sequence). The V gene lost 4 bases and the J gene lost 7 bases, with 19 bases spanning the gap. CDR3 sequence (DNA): TGTGCCAGCAGCTACGCGGGTCGGGGTTTAAGTGGCTACACCTTC. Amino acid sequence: CASSYAGRGLSGYTF.

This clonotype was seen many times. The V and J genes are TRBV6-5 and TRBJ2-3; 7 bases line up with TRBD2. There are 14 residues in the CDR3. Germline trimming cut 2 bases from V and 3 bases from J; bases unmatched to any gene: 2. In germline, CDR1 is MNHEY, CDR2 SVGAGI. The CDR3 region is CASSYRGDTDTQYF. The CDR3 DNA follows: TGTGCCAGCAGTTACCGGGGGGATACAGATACGCAGTATTTT.

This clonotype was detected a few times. The CDR3 reads CSAKDRTYYEQYF. The CDR3 coding sequence is TGCAGTGCCAAAGACAGGACCTACTACGAGCAGTACTTC. The gene calls are TRBV20-1 and TRBJ2-7; a weak D match, TRBD1 (6 bases). The germline CDR1 and CDR2 sequences are DFQATT and SNEGSKA (reference sequence). With 6 bases removed from V and 3 bases from J, the gap between germline ends came to 15 bases. The CDR3 totals 13 residues.

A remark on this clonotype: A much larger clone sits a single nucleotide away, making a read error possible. The CDR3 sequence: CASSPIDSELDEQYF. For the CDR3, the DNA is TGCGCCAGCAGCCCTATTGACAGTGAGCTGGACGAGCAGTACTTC. The chain couples TRBV5-1 to TRBJ2-7; tentatively, D is TRBD1 (5 bases). Trimming left V 4 bases short and J 5 bases short, with 19 bases between. CDR1 and CDR2 from the germline V gene are SGHRS and YFSETQ. The CDR3 is 15 amino acids. The complete variable domain, with remaining parts taken from reference TRBV5-1 and TRBJ2-7, reads KAGVTQTPRYLIKTRGQQVTLSCSPISGHRSVSWYQQTPGQGLQFLFEYFSETQRNKGNFPGRFSGRQFSNSRSEMNVSTLELGDSALYLCASSPIDSELDEQYFGPGTRLTVT.

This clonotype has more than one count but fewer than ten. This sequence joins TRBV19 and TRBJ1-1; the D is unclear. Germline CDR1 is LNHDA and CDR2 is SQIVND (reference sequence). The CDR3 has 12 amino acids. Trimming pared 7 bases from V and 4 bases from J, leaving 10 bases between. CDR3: CASIYGGTEAFF. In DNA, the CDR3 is TGTGCCAGTATTTACGGTGGCACTGAAGCTTTCTTT.

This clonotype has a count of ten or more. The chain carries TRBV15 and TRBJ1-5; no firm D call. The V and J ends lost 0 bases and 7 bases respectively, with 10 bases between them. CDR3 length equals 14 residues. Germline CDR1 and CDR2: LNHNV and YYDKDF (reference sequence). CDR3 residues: CATSRDLGSQPQHF. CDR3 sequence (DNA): TGTGCCACCAGCAGAGATTTGGGGTCCCAGCCCCAGCATTTT.

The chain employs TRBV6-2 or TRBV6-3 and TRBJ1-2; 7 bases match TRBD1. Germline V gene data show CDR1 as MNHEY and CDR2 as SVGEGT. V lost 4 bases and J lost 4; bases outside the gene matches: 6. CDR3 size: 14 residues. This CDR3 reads CASSWDSLSYGYTF. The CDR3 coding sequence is TGTGCCAGCAGTTGGGACAGCCTCTCCTATGGCTACACCTTC.

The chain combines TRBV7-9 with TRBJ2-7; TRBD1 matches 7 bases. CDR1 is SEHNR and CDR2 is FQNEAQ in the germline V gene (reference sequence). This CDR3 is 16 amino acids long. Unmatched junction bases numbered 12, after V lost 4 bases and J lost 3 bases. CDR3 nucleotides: TGTGCCAGCAGCTCATCTCCCCGGGACAGCAACTACGAGCAGTACTTC. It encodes CASSSSPRDSNYEQYF.

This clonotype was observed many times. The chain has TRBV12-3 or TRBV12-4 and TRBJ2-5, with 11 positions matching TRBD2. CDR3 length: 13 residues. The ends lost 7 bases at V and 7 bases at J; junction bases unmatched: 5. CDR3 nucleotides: TGTGCCAGCACGTTTAGCGGGGGGGTGACCCAGTACTTC. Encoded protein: CASTFSGGVTQYF.

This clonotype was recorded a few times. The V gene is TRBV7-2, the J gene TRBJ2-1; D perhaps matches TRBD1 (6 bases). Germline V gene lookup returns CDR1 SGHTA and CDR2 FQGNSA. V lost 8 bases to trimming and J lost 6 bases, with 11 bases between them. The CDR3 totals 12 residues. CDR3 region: CASAQGSNEQFF. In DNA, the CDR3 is TGTGCCAGCGCGCAGGGGAGCAATGAGCAGTTCTTC.

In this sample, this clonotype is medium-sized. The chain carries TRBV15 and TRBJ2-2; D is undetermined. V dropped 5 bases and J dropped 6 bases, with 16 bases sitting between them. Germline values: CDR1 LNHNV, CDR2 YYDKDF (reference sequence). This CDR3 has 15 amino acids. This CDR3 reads CATSLTDASPGELFF. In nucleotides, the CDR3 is TGTGCCACCAGCCTAACGGACGCCTCACCCGGGGAGCTGTTTTTT.

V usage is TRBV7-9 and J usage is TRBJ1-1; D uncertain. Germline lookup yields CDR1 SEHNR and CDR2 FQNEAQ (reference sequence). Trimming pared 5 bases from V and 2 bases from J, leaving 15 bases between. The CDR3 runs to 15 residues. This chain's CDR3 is CASSLYLSGNTEAFF. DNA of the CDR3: TGTGCCAGCAGCCTATACCTCAGCGGAAACACTGAAGCTTTCTTT.

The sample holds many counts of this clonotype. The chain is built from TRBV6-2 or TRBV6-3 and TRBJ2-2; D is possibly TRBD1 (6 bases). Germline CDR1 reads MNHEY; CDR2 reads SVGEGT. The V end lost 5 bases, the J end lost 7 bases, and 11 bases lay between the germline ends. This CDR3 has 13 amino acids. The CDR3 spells CASSLRGGGELFF. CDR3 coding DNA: TGTGCCAGCAGTCTCAGGGGCGGCGGGGAGCTGTTTTTT.

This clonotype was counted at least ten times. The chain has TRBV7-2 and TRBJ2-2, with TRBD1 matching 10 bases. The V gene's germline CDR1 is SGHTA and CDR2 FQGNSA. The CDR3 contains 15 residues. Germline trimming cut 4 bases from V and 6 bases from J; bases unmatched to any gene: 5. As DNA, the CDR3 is TGTGCCAGCAGCTCTGGGACAGGGGTATCCGGGGAGCTGTTTTTT. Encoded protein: CASSSGTGVSGELFF.

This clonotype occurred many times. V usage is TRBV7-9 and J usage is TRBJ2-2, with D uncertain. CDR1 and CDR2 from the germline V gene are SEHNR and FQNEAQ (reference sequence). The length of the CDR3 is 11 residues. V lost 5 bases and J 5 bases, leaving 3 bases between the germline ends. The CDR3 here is CASSPTGELFF. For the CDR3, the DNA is TGTGCCAGCAGCCCAACCGGGGAGCTGTTTTTT. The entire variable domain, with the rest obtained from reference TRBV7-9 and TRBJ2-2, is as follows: DTGVSQNPRHKITKRGQNVTFRCDPISEHNRLYWYRQTLGQGPEFLTYFQNEAQLEKSRLLSDRFSAERPKGSFSTLEIQRTEQGDSAMYLCASSPTGELFFGEGSRLTVL.

In nucleotides, the CDR3 is TGTGCCAGCACCGCTGAAGCTTTCTTT. It translates to CASTAEAFF. V usage is TRBV5-6 and J usage is TRBJ1-1, with D uncertain. This CDR3 comprises 9 residues. Trimming took 6 bases from V and 6 from J, leaving 3 bases between them. Germline V gene sequence: CDR1 SGHDT, CDR2 YYEEEE.

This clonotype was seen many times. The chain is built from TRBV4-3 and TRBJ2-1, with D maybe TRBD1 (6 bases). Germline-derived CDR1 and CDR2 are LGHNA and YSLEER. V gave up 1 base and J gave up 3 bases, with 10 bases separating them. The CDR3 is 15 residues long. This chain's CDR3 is CASSQGDRFYNEQFF. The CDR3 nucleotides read TGCGCCAGCAGCCAAGGAGACAGGTTCTACAATGAGCAGTTCTTC.

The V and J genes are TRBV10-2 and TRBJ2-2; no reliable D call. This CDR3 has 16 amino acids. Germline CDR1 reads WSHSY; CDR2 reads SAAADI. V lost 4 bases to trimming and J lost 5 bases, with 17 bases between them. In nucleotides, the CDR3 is TGCGCCAGCAGTGCCCTCATCGAGTTAGGAACCGGGGAGCTGTTTTTT. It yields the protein CASSALIELGTGELFF.

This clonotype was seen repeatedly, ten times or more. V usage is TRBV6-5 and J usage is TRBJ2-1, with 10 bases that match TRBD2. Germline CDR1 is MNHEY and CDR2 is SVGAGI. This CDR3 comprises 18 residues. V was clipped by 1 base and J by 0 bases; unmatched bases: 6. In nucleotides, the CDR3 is TGTGCCAGCAGTTACTGGCTAGCGGGGGACCCCTCCTACAATGAGCAGTTCTTC. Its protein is CASSYWLAGDPSYNEQFF.

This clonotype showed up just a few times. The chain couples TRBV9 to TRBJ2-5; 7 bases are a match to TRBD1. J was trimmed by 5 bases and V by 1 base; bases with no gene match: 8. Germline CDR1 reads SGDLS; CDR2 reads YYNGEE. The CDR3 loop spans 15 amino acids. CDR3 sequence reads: CASSVRDSRGETQYF. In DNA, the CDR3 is TGTGCCAGCAGCGTACGGGACAGCAGAGGGGAGACCCAGTACTTC.

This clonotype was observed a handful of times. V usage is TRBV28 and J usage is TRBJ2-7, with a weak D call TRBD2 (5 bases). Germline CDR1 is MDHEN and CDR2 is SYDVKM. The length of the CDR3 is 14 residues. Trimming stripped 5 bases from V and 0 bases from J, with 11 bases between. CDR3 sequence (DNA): TGTGCCAGCAGTCAAACGGGGAACTCCTACGAGCAGTACGTC. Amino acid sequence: CASSQTGNSYEQYV.

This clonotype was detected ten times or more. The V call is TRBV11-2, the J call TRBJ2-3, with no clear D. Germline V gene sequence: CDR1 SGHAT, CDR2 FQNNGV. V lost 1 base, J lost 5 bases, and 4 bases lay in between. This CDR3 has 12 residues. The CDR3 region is CASSLVGDTQYF. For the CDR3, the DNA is TGTGCCAGCAGCTTAGTAGGAGATACGCAGTATTTT.

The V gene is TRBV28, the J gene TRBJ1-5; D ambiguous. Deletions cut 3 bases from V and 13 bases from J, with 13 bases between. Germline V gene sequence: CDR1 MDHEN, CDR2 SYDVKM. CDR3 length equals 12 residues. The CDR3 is CASSFRRPQQHF. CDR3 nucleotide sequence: TGTGCCAGCAGTTTCCGGCGCCCCCAGCAGCATTTT.

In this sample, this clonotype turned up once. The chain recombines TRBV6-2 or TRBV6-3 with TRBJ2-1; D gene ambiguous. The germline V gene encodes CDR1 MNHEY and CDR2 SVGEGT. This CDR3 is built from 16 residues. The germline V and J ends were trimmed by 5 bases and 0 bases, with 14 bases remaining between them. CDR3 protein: CASSTTYLFSYNEQFF. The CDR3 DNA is TGTGCCAGCAGTACGACCTATCTCTTCTCCTACAATGAGCAGTTCTTC.

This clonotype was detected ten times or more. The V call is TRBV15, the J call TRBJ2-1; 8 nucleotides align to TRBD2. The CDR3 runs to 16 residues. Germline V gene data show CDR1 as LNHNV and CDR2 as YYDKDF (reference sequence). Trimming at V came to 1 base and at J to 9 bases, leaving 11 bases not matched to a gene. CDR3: CATSRVYGTSVGEQFF. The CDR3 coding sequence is TGTGCCACCAGCAGAGTGTATGGGACTAGTGTTGGTGAGCAGTTCTTC. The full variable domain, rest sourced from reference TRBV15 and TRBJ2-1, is DAMVIQNPRYQVTQFGKPVTLSCSQTLNHNVMYWYQQKSSQAPKLLFHYYDKDFNNEADTPDNFQSRRPNTSFCFLDIRSPGLGDTAMYLCATSRVYGTSVGEQFFGPGTRLTVL.